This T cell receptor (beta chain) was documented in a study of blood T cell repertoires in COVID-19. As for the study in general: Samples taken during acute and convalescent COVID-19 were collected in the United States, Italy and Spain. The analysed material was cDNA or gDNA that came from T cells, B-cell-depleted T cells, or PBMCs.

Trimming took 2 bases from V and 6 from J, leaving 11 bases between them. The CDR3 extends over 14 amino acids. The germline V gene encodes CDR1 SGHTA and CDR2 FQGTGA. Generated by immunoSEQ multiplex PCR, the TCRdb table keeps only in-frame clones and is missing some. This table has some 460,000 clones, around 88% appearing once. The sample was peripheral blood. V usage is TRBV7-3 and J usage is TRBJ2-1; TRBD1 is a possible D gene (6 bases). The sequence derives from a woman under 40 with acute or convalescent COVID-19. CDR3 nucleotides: TGTGCCAGCAGCTTACGACCCAGGGGCAATGAGCAGTTCTTC. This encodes CASSLRPRGNEQFF.